This T cell receptor beta chain came from a study of blood T cell repertoires in COVID-19. Sequenced by immunoSEQ multiplex PCR; TCRdb stores in-frame clones only, minus some. The data show tens of thousands of clones, 91% seen once. The V and J ends lost 1 base and 3 bases, in that order; junction bases with no gene match: 2. CDR3 length: 15 amino acids. Germline values: CDR1 KGHSY, CDR2 FQNENV. Sequences were obtained from peripheral blood. J is TRBJ2-3 and V is TRBV16; TRBD1 matches at 9 bases. This receptor was taken from a human donor in a cohort sampled during active COVID-19. This CDR3 is CASSQWDRDTDTQYF. CDR3 DNA sequence: TGTGCCAGCAGCCAATGGGACAGGGATACAGATACGCAGTATTTT.